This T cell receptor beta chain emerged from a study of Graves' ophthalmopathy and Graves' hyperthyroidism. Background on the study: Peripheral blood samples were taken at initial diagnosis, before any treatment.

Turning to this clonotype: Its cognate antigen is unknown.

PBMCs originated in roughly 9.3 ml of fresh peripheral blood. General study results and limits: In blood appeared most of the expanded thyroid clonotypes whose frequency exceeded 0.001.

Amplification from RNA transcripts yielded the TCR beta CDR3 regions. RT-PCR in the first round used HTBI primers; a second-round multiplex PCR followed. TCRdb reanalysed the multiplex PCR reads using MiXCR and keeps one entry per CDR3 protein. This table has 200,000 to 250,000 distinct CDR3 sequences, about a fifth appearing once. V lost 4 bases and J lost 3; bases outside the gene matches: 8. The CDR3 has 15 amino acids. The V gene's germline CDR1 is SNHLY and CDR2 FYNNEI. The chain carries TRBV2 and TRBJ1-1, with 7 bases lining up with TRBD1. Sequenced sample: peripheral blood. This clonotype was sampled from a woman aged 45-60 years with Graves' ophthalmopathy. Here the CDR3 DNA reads TGTGCCAGCAGTGTAGACAGGGAGGATGACACTGAAGCTTTCTTT. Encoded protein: CASSVDREDDTEAFF.